The 11 T cell receptor beta chains given below trace back to one sample, sequenced in a study of Ad26.COV2.S vaccination and SARS-CoV-2 variants. Stated treatment: roughly 18 received Ad26.COV2.S at low or high dose, single or two shots; roughly 5 received placebo; per-sample allocation not given. Sampling was performed 63 days after the first vaccine or placebo injection. Profiling relied on immunoSEQ multiplex PCR, and the TCRdb table lists in-frame clones only, not all of them. The sample lists about 500,000 clones, around 89% seen once, with under 2% in the top ten. Sequencing was performed on peripheral blood, taken in a trial of Ad26.COV2.S vaccine versus placebo. These receptors were collected from a person aged 18-65 years who received the Ad26.COV2.S COVID-19 vaccine or a placebo.

The chain carries TRBV28 and TRBJ1-6; D might be TRBD1 (5 bases). This CDR3 has 14 amino acids. Germline V gene data show CDR1 as MDHEN and CDR2 as SYDVKM. Trimming took 4 bases from V and 7 from J, leaving 11 bases between them. The CDR3 loop is CASSSAGLNSPLHF. DNA of the CDR3: TGTGCCAGCAGTTCGGCAGGGTTGAATTCACCCCTCCACTTT. Using reference TRBV28 and TRBJ1-6 for the parts outside the CDR3, the full variable domain is DVKVTQSSRYLVKRTGEKVFLECVQDMDHENMFWYRQDPGLGLRLIYFSYDVKMKEKGDIPEGYSVSREKKERFSLILESASTNQTSMYLCASSSAGLNSPLHFGNGTRLTVT.

A single count supports this clone. The chain uses TRBV7-2 and TRBJ1-5, with D perhaps TRBD1 (6 bases). The V end was cut by 2 bases, the J end by 4 bases, with 12 bases between. The germline V gene has CDR1 SGHTA and CDR2 FQGNSA. The CDR3 spans 15 residues. The CDR3 spells CASSLTAGENQPQHF. DNA for the CDR3: TGTGCCAGCAGCTTAACTGCAGGGGAGAATCAGCCCCAGCATTTT.

This chain links TRBV4-3 with TRBJ2-7; D tentatively reads TRBD1 or TRBD2 (6 bases each). This CDR3 comprises 16 residues. Germline CDR1 is LGHNA and CDR2 is YSLEER. Trimming stripped 0 bases from V and 3 bases from J, with 15 bases between. CDR3 sequence reads: CASSQEIGGDYYEQYF. The CDR3 nucleotides read TGCGCCAGCAGCCAAGAGATCGGGGGCGACTACTACGAGCAGTACTTC.

A single count supports this clone. The chain carries TRBV28 and TRBJ1-1; weak D call: TRBD1 (5 bases). The V end lost 5 bases, the J end lost 8 bases, and 24 bases lay between the germline ends. From germline, CDR1 is MDHEN and CDR2 SYDVKM. The CDR3 spans 16 residues. The CDR3 DNA sequence: TGTGCCAGCAGTCCAGCGACGGGAACAGGCCCCAGAGAAGCTTTCTTT. This codes for CASSPATGTGPREAFF.

This clone was observed a few times. In nucleotides, the CDR3 is TGTGCCAGTAAACCTTATCCGGGACCGTACTATAGCAATCAGCCCCAGCATTTT. As protein: CASKPYPGPYYSNQPQHF. V gene TRBV19 combines with J gene TRBJ1-5; perhaps TRBD1 as D (5 bases). Between the trimmed V and J ends, which lost 7 bases and 0 bases, there was a span of 22 bases. Germline values: CDR1 LNHDA, CDR2 SQIVND (reference sequence). CDR3 size: 18 residues.

With regard to this clone: A junction boundary mismatches the germline segment, possibly from a read error. V usage is TRBV10-3 and J usage is TRBJ1-3, with unresolved D. Germline values: CDR1 ENHRY, CDR2 SYGVKD. The CDR3 has 13 amino acids. CDR3 region: CAISESEPLGLDF. Here the CDR3 DNA reads TGTGCCATCAGTGAGTCGGAACCTCTCGGGTTAGATTTT.

This chain connects TRBV28 to TRBJ1-5; perhaps TRBD1 as D (6 bases). Trimming pared 7 bases from V and 4 bases from J, leaving 11 bases between. This CDR3 comprises 13 residues. CDR1 is MDHEN and CDR2 is SYDVKM in the germline V gene. CDR3 amino acids: CASITGNNQPQHF. CDR3 sequence (DNA): TGTGCCAGCATCACAGGGAATAATCAGCCCCAGCATTTT.

The chain recombines TRBV19 with TRBJ1-2; 10 positions match TRBD1. The CDR3 extends over 15 amino acids. V gave up 5 bases and J gave up 7 bases; unmatched junction bases: 10. CDR1 is LNHDA, CDR2 SQIVND, per germline (reference sequence). Here the CDR3 reads CASSPPGDRGSGYTF. The CDR3 DNA reads as TGTGCCAGTAGTCCGCCCGGGGACAGGGGATCTGGCTACACCTTC.

The chain combines TRBV7-9 with TRBJ2-7, with D perhaps matching TRBD1 (6 bases). CDR3 length: 11 residues. The V and J ends lost 4 bases and 9 bases respectively, with 10 bases between them. Germline V gene lookup returns CDR1 SEHNR and CDR2 FQNEAQ (reference sequence). The DNA of the CDR3 is TGTGCCAGCAGCTCCAGGGGTGGGCAGTACTTC. Translation gives CASSSRGGQYF.

The chain has TRBV30 and TRBJ1-1, with D possibly matching TRBD1 (5 bases). Germline-derived CDR1 and CDR2 are GTSNPN and SVGIG (reference sequence). The CDR3 is 13 residues long. V shed 7 bases and J shed 4 bases, with 16 bases lying between them. As DNA, the CDR3 is TGTGCCTCCCTAAGCTGGACAACCACTGAAGCTTTCTTT. This translates into CASLSWTTTEAFF.

The chain links TRBV6-2 or TRBV6-3 to TRBJ1-1, with D tentatively TRBD1 (6 bases). The V gene lost 5 bases and the J gene lost 3 bases, with 16 bases spanning the gap. The germline CDR1 and CDR2 sequences are MNHEY and SVGEGT. The CDR3 is 15 amino acids. Here the CDR3 DNA reads TGTGCCAGCAGTAATGGGGGAAAGGGGGACACTGAAGCTTTCTTT. Protein: CASSNGGKGDTEAFF.